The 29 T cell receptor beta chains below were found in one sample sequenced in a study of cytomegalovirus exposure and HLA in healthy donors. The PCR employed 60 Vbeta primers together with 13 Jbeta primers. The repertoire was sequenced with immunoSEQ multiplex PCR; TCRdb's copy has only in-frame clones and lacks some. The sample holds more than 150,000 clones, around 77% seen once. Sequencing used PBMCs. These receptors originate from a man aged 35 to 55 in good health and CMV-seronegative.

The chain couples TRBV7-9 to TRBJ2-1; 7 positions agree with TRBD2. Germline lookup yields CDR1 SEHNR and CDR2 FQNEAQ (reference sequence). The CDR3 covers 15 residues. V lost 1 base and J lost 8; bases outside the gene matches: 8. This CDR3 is CASSLVASGVDEQFF. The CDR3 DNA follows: TGTGCCAGCAGCTTAGTCGCTAGCGGAGTAGATGAGCAGTTCTTC. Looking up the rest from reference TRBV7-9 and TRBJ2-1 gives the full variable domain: DTGVSQNPRHKITKRGQNVTFRCDPISEHNRLYWYRQTLGQGPEFLTYFQNEAQLEKSRLLSDRFSAERPKGSFSTLEIQRTEQGDSAMYLCASSLVASGVDEQFFGPGTRLTVL.

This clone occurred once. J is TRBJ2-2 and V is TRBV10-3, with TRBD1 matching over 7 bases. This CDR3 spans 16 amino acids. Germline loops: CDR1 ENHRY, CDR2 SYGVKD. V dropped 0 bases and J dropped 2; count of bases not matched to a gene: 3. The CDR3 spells CAISESDRSNTGELFF. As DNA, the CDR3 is TGTGCCATCAGTGAGTCGGACAGGTCTAACACCGGGGAGCTGTTTTTT.

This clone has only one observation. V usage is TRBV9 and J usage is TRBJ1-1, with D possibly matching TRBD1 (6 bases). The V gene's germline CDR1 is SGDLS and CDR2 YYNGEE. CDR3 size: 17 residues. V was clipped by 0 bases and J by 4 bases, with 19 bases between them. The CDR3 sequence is CASSVGGTWIAGTEAFF. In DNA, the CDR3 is TGTGCCAGCAGCGTAGGTGGGACATGGATTGCGGGCACTGAAGCTTTCTTT.

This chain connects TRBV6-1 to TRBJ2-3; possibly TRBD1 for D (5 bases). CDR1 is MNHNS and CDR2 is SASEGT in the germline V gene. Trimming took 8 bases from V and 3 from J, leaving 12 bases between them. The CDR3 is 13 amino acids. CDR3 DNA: TGTGCCAGCGGGCCAGGGTGGACAGATACGCAGTATTTT. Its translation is CASGPGWTDTQYF.

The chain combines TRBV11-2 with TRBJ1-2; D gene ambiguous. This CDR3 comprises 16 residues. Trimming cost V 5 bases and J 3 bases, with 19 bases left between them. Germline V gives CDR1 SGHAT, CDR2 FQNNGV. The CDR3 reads CASSRTDYSSDYGYTF. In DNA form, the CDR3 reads TGTGCCAGCAGCAGGACGGACTATTCCTCGGACTATGGCTACACCTTC.

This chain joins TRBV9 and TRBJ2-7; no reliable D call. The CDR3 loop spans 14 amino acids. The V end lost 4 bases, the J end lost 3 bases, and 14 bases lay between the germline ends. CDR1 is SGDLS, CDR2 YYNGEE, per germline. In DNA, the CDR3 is TGTGCCAGCAGCCCCCACGCAGGTGGCTACGAGCAGTACGTC. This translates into CASSPHAGGYEQYV.

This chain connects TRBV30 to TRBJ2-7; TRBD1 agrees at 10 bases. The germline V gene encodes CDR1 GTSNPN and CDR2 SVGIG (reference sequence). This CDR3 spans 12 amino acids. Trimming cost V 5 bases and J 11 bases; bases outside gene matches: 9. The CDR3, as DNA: TGTGCCTGGGCATGGGACAGGGGACGGGAGTACTTC. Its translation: CAWAWDRGREYF.

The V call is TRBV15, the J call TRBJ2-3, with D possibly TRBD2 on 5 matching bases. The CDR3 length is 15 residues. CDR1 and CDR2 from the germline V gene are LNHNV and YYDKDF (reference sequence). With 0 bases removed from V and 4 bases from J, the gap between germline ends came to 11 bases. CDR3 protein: CATSRDRPSPDTQYF. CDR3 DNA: TGTGCCACCAGCAGAGATCGTCCTAGCCCAGATACGCAGTATTTT.

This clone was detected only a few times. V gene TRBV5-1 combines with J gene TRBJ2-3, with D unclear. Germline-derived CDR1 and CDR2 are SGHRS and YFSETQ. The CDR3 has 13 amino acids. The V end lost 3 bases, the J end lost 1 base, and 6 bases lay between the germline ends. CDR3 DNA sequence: TGCGCCAGCAGCTCCCCCGGCACAGATACGCAGTATTTT. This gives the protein CASSSPGTDTQYF. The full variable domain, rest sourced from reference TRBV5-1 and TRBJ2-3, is KAGVTQTPRYLIKTRGQQVTLSCSPISGHRSVSWYQQTPGQGLQFLFEYFSETQRNKGNFPGRFSGRQFSNSRSEMNVSTLELGDSALYLCASSSPGTDTQYFGPGTRLTVL.

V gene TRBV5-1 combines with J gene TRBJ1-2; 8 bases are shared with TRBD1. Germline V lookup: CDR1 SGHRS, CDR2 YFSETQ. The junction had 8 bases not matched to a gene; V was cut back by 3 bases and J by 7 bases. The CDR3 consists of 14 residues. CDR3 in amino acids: CASSSGQGGVGYTF. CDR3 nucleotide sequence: TGCGCCAGCAGCTCAGGACAGGGAGGAGTTGGCTACACCTTC.

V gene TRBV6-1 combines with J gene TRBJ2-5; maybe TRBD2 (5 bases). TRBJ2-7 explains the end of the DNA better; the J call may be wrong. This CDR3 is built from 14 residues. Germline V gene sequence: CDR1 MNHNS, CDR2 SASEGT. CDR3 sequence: CASTAYGPSGEQYF. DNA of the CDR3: TGTGCCAGCACGGCTTACGGCCCCAGCGGCGAGCAGTACTTC.

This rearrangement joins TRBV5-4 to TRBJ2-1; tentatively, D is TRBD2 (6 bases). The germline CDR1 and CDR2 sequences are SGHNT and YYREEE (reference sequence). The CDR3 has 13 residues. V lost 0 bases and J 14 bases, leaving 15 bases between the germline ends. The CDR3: CASSLGWQEREFF. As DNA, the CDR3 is TGTGCCAGCAGCTTGGGGTGGCAGGAGCGGGAGTTCTTC. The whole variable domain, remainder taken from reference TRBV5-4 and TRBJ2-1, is ETGVTQSPTHLIKTRGQQVTLRCSSQSGHNTVSWYQQALGQGPQFIFQYYREEENGRGNFPPRFSGLQFPNYSSELNVNALELDDSALYLCASSLGWQEREFFGPGTRLTVL.

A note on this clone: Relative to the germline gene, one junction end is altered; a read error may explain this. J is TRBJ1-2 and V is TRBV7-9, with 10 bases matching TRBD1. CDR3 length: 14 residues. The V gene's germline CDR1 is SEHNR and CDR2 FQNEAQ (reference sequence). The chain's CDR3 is CSSSRQGADYGYTF. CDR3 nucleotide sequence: TGTTCCAGCAGCCGACAGGGGGCGGACTATGGCTACACCTTC.

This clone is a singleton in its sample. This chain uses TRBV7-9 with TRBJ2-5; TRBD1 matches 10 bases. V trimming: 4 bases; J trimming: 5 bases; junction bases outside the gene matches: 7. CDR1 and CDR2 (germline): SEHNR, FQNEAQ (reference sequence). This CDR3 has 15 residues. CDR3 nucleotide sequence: TGTGCCAGCAGCTCCCCGGGACAGGGGTGGGAGACCCAGTACTTC. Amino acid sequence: CASSSPGQGWETQYF.

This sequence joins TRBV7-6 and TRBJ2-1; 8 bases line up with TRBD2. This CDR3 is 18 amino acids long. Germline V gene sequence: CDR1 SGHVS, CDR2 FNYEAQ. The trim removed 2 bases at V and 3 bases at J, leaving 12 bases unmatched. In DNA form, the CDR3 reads TGTGCCAGCAGCTTATTAGCGTCCGGGACTAGTAGCTACAATGAGCAGTTCTTC. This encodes CASSLLASGTSSYNEQFF.

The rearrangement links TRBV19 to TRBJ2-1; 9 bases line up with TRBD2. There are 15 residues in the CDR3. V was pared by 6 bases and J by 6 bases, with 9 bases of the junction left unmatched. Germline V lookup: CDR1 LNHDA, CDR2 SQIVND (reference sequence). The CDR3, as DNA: TGTGCCAGTAGCTCCGGGACTAGCCCTATCAATGAGCAGTTCTTC. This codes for CASSSGTSPINEQFF.

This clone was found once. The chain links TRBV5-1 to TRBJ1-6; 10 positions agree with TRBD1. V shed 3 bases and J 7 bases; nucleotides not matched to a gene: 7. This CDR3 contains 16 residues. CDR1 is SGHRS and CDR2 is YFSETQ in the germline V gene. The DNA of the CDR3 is TGCGCCAGCAGCTCGAACGTGGGACAGGGGAATTCACCCCTCCACTTT. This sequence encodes CASSSNVGQGNSPLHF.

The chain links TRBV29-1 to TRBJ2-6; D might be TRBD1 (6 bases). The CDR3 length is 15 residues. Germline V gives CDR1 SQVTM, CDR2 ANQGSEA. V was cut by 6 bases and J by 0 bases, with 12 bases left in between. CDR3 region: CSVSTGLSGANVLTF. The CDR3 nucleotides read TGCAGCGTGTCGACAGGCCTCTCTGGGGCCAACGTCCTGACTTTC.

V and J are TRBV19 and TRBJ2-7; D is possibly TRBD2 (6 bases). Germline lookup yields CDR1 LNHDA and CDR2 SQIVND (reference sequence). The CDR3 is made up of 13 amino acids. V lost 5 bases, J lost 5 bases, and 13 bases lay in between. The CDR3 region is CASSAAWGDEQYF. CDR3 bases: TGTGCCAGTAGTGCCGCCTGGGGGGACGAGCAGTACTTC.

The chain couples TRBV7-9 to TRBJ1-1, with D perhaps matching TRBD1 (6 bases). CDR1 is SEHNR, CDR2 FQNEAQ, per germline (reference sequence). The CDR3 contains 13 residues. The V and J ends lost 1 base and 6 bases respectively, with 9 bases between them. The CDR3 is CASSLEGGAEAFF. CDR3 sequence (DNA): TGTGCCAGCAGCTTAGAGGGGGGGGCTGAAGCTTTCTTT.

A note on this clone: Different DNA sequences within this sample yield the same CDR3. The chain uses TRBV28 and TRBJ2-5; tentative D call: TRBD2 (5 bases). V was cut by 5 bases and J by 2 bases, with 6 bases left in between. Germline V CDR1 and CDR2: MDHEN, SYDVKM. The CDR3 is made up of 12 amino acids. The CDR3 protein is CASSGGQETQYF. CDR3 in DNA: TGTGCCAGCAGTGGAGGTCAAGAGACCCAGTACTTC.

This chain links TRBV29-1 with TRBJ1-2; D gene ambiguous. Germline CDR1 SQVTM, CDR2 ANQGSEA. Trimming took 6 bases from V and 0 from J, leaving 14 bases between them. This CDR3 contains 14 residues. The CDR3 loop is CSVPPLQSNYGYTF. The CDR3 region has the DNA TGCAGCGTCCCCCCCCTCCAGTCTAACTATGGCTACACCTTC. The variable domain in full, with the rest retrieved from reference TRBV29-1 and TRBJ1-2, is SAVISQKPSRDICQRGTSLTIQCQVDSQVTMMFWYRQQPGQSLTLIATANQGSEATYESGFVIDKFPISRPNLTFSTLTVSNMSPEDSSIYLCSVPPLQSNYGYTFGSGTRLTVV.

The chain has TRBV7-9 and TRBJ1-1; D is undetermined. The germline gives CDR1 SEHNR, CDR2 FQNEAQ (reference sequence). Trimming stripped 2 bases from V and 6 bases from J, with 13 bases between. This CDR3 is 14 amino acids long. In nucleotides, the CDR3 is TGTGCCAGCAGCTTACACGCAAGTGGCCCTGAAGCTTTCTTT. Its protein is CASSLHASGPEAFF.

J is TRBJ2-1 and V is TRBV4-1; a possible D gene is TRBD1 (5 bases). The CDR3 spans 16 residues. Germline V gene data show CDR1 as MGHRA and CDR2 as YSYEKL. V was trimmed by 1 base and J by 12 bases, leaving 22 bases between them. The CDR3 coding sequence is TGCGCCAGCAGCCAAGTAGGCAGGGCCCGGTCGCGTCGGCAGTTCTTC. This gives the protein CASSQVGRARSRRQFF.

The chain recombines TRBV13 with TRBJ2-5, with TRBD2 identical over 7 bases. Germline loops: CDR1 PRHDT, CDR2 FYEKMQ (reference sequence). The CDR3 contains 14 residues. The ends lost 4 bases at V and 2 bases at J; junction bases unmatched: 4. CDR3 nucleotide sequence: TGTGCCAGCAGCTACTTGGGGGGGCAAGAGACCCAGTACTTC. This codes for CASSYLGGQETQYF. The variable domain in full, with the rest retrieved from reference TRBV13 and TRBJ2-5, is AAGVIQSPRHLIKEKRETATLKCYPIPRHDTVYWYQQGPGQDPQFLISFYEKMQSDKGSIPDRFSAQQFSDYHSELNMSSLELGDSALYFCASSYLGGQETQYFGPGTRLLVL.

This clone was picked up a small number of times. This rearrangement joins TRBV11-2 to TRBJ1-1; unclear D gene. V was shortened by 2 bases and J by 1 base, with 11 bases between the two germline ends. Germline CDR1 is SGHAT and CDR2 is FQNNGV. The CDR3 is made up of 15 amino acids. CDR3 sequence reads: CASSLREFSNTEAFF. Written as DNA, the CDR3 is TGTGCCAGCAGCTTAAGGGAGTTTTCGAACACTGAAGCTTTCTTT.

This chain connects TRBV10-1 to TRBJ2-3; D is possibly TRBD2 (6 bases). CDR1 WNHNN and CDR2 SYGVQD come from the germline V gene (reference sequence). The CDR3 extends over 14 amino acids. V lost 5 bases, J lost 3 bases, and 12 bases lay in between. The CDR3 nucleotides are TGCGCCAGCAGTCGTGATGGGGGGACAGATACGCAGTATTTT. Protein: CASSRDGGTDTQYF.

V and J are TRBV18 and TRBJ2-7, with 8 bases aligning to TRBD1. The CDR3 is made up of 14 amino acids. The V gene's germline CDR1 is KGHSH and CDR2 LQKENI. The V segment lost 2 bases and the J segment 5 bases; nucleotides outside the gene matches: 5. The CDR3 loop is CASSPGTGLNEQYV. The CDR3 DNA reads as TGTGCCAGCTCACCAGGGACAGGTTTAAACGAGCAGTACGTC.

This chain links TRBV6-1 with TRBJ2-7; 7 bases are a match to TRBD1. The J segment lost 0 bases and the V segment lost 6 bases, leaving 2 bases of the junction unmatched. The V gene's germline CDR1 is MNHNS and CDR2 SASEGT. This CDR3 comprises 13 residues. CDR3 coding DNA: TGTGCCAGCAGGACAGGGAGCTCCTACGAGCAGTACGTC. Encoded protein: CASRTGSSYEQYV.